This is a list of T cell receptor beta chains from one sample in a study of shared clonotypes between healthy human individuals. Method: immunoSEQ multiplex PCR; TCRdb's copy keeps in-frame clones and lacks some. The table includes approximately 710,000 clones, around 91% detected once. Sequencing was done on a sample of memory CD8+ T cells from PBMCs. Every receptor here comes from a man aged 18-30 years in good health. Some clones in this sample may be carry-over from other donors' samples. CDR3s include the opening cysteine and the closing phenylalanine or tryptophan. The D gene is left open where the match is weak.

CDR3aa: CASSVGALSGVYGYTF; d_gene: .; v_gene: TRBV9; j_gene: TRBJ1-2
CDR3aa: CASSPLGSGRGDTQYF; d_gene: TRBD2; v_gene: TRBV27; j_gene: TRBJ2-3
CDR3aa: CASSGRGSDTQYF; d_gene: TRBD2; v_gene: TRBV19; j_gene: TRBJ2-3
CDR3aa: CATSRESSGRAWDTGELFF; d_gene: TRBD2; v_gene: TRBV15; j_gene: TRBJ2-2
CDR3aa: CASSMRQSYEQYF; d_gene: .; v_gene: TRBV19; j_gene: TRBJ2-7
CDR3aa: CASSSKRLGTPSSYNEQFF; d_gene: .; v_gene: TRBV9; j_gene: TRBJ2-1
CDR3aa: CATMSQGGANTGELFF; d_gene: .; v_gene: TRBV15; j_gene: TRBJ2-2
CDR3aa: CASGWGPGGFPYEQYF; d_gene: TRBD1; v_gene: TRBV12-5; j_gene: TRBJ2-7
CDR3aa: CASSLELRGLNGYTF; d_gene: TRBD1; v_gene: TRBV7-9; j_gene: TRBJ1-2
CDR3aa: CASSLIGGSGLNNEQFF; d_gene: .; v_gene: TRBV5-6; j_gene: TRBJ2-1
CDR3aa: CASSLKRNPNPYEQYF; d_gene: .; v_gene: TRBV28; j_gene: TRBJ2-7
CDR3aa: CASSSRIGSYEQYF; d_gene: .; v_gene: TRBV6-5; j_gene: TRBJ2-7
CDR3aa: CASSLGGSVPRWGEAFF; d_gene: .; v_gene: TRBV7-2; j_gene: TRBJ1-1
CDR3aa: CASSLSGTGPYLNYGYTF; d_gene: TRBD1; v_gene: TRBV7-9; j_gene: TRBJ1-2
CDR3aa: CASSLLGTGGSTGELFF; d_gene: TRBD1; v_gene: TRBV27; j_gene: TRBJ2-2
CDR3aa: CASSVGARGATNEKLFF; d_gene: .; v_gene: TRBV9; j_gene: TRBJ1-4
CDR3aa: CSAKQGPGNTIYF; d_gene: .; v_gene: TRBV29-1; j_gene: TRBJ1-3
CDR3aa: CASSLTELEQYF; d_gene: .; v_gene: TRBV14; j_gene: TRBJ2-7
CDR3aa: CASSLVRVGEQYF; d_gene: .; v_gene: TRBV7-8; j_gene: TRBJ2-7